Below, 22 T cell receptor beta chains from the same sample are listed, as sequenced in a study of blood T cell repertoires in COVID-19. Method: immunoSEQ multiplex PCR; TCRdb's copy keeps in-frame clones and lacks some. Here the sample spans 50,000 to 80,000 clones, about nine tenths being singletons. Input material: peripheral blood. These receptors originate from a woman aged 55-69 years with COVID-19, enrolled during active disease.

V gene TRBV5-1 combines with J gene TRBJ1-2; TRBD1 might be the D (5 bases). The CDR3 runs to 15 residues. Trimming cost V 3 bases and J 8 bases, with 20 bases left between them. CDR1 is SGHRS and CDR2 is YFSETQ in the germline V gene. The CDR3: CASSSPSGTEGGYTF. The DNA of the CDR3 is TGCGCCAGCAGCTCCCCCTCCGGGACGGAGGGGGGCTACACCTTC. Looking up the rest from reference TRBV5-1 and TRBJ1-2 gives the full variable domain: KAGVTQTPRYLIKTRGQQVTLSCSPISGHRSVSWYQQTPGQGLQFLFEYFSETQRNKGNFPGRFSGRQFSNSRSEMNVSTLELGDSALYLCASSSPSGTEGGYTFGSGTRLTVV.

Only a few counts were recorded for this clone. V is TRBV2 and J is TRBJ2-2; 7 bases are shared with TRBD1. This CDR3 contains 15 residues. The germline V gene has CDR1 SNHLY and CDR2 FYNNEI. J gave up 4 bases and V 6 bases, and 8 bases lay outside the gene matches. CDR3 nucleotide sequence: TGTGCCAGCAGCCCCCGACAGGGTACCACCGGGGAGCTGTTTTTT. It translates to CASSPRQGTTGELFF. The full variable domain, rest sourced from reference TRBV2 and TRBJ2-2, is EPEVTQTPSHQVTQMGQEVILRCVPISNHLYFYWYRQILGQKVEFLVSFYNNEISEKSEIFDDQFSVERPDGSNFTLKIRSTKLEDSAMYFCASSPRQGTTGELFFGEGSRLTVL.

This clone was picked up one time. The chain links TRBV19 to TRBJ1-5; possible D gene TRBD1, 5 bases. V was cut by 6 bases and J by 5 bases, with 17 bases left in between. The length of the CDR3 is 15 residues. Per the germline V gene, CDR1 is LNHDA and CDR2 is SQIVND (reference sequence). The CDR3 here is CASRYSVGGDQPQHF. CDR3 sequence (DNA): TGTGCCAGTAGATACAGTGTGGGGGGAGATCAGCCCCAGCATTTT. Variable domain in full (rest from reference TRBV19 and TRBJ1-5): DGGITQSPKYLFRKEGQNVTLSCEQNLNHDAMYWYRQDPGQGLRLIYYSQIVNDFQKGDIAEGYSVSREKKESFPLTVTSAQKNPTAFYLCASRYSVGGDQPQHFGDGTRLSIL.

The chain combines TRBV7-8 with TRBJ2-7, with D possibly being TRBD2 (6 bases). The CDR3 length is 16 residues. V was shortened by 4 bases and J by 3 bases, with 19 bases between the two germline ends. Germline V CDR1 and CDR2: SGHVS, FQNEAQ. CDR3 in DNA: TGTGCCAGCAGCTCGAGATCGGGAGTAGGGAGCTACGAGCAGTACTTC. It codes for CASSSRSGVGSYEQYF.

The chain is built from TRBV19 and TRBJ1-2; no firm D call. The germline gives CDR1 LNHDA, CDR2 SQIVND (reference sequence). The CDR3 is made up of 13 amino acids. Between the trimmed V and J ends, which lost 5 bases and 5 bases, there was a span of 12 bases. The CDR3 protein is CASSHDQSYGYTF. The CDR3 DNA follows: TGTGCCAGTAGTCACGATCAGTCTTATGGCTACACCTTC.

The chain combines TRBV5-6 with TRBJ2-7; D unresolved. Germline V gene data show CDR1 as SGHDT and CDR2 as YYEEEE. The CDR3 spans 12 residues. With 4 bases removed from V and 3 bases from J, the gap between germline ends came to 8 bases. DNA of the CDR3: TGTGCCAGCAGCCTCAGGATCTACGAGCAGTACTTC. Its protein product is CASSLRIYEQYF.

V gene TRBV5-5 combines with J gene TRBJ1-6; D is unresolved. CDR3 length equals 15 residues. Trimming took off 3 bases at V and 5 bases at J, with 12 bases between the two ends. The germline gives CDR1 SGHKS, CDR2 YYEKEE (reference sequence). The CDR3 bases are TGTGCCAGCAGCTACGGGGATAAGGATAATTCACCCCTCCACTTT. This encodes CASSYGDKDNSPLHF.

The chain joins TRBV7-8 to TRBJ2-5; TRBD1 agrees at 11 bases. This CDR3 region has 17 residues. Germline values: CDR1 SGHVS, CDR2 FQNEAQ. The ends lost 5 bases at V and 4 bases at J; junction bases unmatched: 12. The CDR3, as DNA: TGTGCCAGCAGCATCACCCCGGGACAGGGGGGAGGAGAGACCCAGTACTTC. Protein product: CASSITPGQGGGETQYF.

This rearrangement joins TRBV10-3 to TRBJ2-7; TRBD2 aligns across 8 bases. Per the germline V gene, CDR1 is ENHRY and CDR2 is SYGVKD. This CDR3 spans 16 amino acids. J was trimmed by 2 bases and V by 3 bases; bases with no gene match: 9. The CDR3 loop is CAISDQSGLGAYEQYF. CDR3 sequence (DNA): TGTGCCATCAGTGACCAATCGGGACTAGGGGCCTACGAGCAGTACTTC.

This chain connects TRBV5-4 to TRBJ2-6, with D tentatively TRBD1 (6 bases). Trimming pared 4 bases from V and 4 bases from J, leaving 12 bases between. CDR1 is SGHNT and CDR2 is YYREEE in the germline V gene (reference sequence). CDR3 length: 15 residues. As DNA, the CDR3 is TGTGCCAGCAGCCTAGGACAGCCCGGGGCCAACGTCCTGACTTTC. This gives the protein CASSLGQPGANVLTF.

The chain joins TRBV20-1 to TRBJ1-1; D gene unclear. This CDR3 is 14 amino acids long. Per the germline V gene, CDR1 is DFQATT and CDR2 is SNEGSKA (reference sequence). The V gene lost 3 bases and the J gene lost 3 bases, with 14 bases spanning the gap. The CDR3 region has the DNA TGCAGTGCTAGTCCTGTTACCACGGACACTGAAGCTTTCTTT. Translated, it gives CSASPVTTDTEAFF.

The rearrangement joins TRBV7-2 to TRBJ1-2; D is unclear. The CDR3 runs 14 residues. CDR1 is SGHTA, CDR2 FQGNSA, per germline. The V gene lost 6 bases and the J gene lost 3 bases, with 14 bases spanning the gap. The DNA for the CDR3 is TGTGCCAGCAGTTCCGACATCCCTCACTATGGCTACACCTTC. Translation: CASSSDIPHYGYTF.

The chain recombines TRBV7-8 with TRBJ1-2, with TRBD1 matching over 10 bases. The CDR3 is made up of 15 amino acids. From germline, CDR1 is SGHVS and CDR2 FQNEAQ. The V segment lost 5 bases and the J segment 3 bases; nucleotides outside the gene matches: 6. This chain's CDR3 is CASSTAGTGDYGYTF. The CDR3 DNA sequence: TGTGCCAGCAGCACCGCCGGGACAGGGGACTATGGCTACACCTTC.

This chain connects TRBV29-1 to TRBJ2-2; 7 bases align to TRBD1. Germline CDR1 is SQVTM and CDR2 is ANQGSEA. The CDR3 runs to 15 residues. The junction had 6 bases not matched to a gene; V was cut back by 5 bases and J by 0 bases. CDR3 in DNA: TGCAGCGTTATGACAGGGAGCCCGAACACCGGGGAGCTGTTTTTT. It translates to CSVMTGSPNTGELFF.

This rearrangement joins TRBV11-3 to TRBJ1-4; 9 bases map to TRBD1. Germline loops: CDR1 SGHNT, CDR2 YENEEA. Trimming took 5 bases from V and 10 from J; bases not matched to a gene: 8. The CDR3 spans 14 residues. The CDR3 nucleotides read TGTGCCAGCAGCAAACAGGGGGCTTTGGGAAAACTGTTTTTT. Encoded protein: CASSKQGALGKLFF.

J is TRBJ2-2 and V is TRBV5-1; 10 bases are a match to TRBD2. The CDR3 runs to 14 residues. Trimming at V came to 7 bases and at J to 7 bases, leaving 7 bases not matched to a gene. Germline CDR1 SGHRS, CDR2 YFSETQ. The DNA of the CDR3 is TGCGCCAGCCGCCGTGGACTAGCGGACGGGGAGCTGTTTTTT. It yields the protein CASRRGLADGELFF.

CDR3 region: CASSLGQGALETQYF. CDR3 bases: TGTGCCAGCAGCTTGGGGCAGGGGGCTCTAGAGACCCAGTACTTC. The chain joins TRBV5-6 to TRBJ2-5; 8 bases are a match to TRBD1. The CDR3 length is 15 residues. V trimming: 0 bases; J trimming: 4 bases; junction bases outside the gene matches: 5. The V gene's germline CDR1 is SGHDT and CDR2 YYEEEE.

This clone was detected once. The J gene is TRBJ2-7, the V gene TRBV30; D gene ambiguous. Trimming took off 2 bases at V and 0 bases at J, with 5 bases between the two ends. This CDR3 region has 12 residues. The germline V gene encodes CDR1 GTSNPN and CDR2 SVGIG (reference sequence). CDR3 DNA: TGTGCCTGGAGTATCGGCTCCTACGAGCAGTACTTC. This translates into CAWSIGSYEQYF.

This chain uses TRBV5-6 with TRBJ1-2, with unresolved D. Germline-derived CDR1 and CDR2 are SGHDT and YYEEEE. Trimming took 1 base from V and 0 from J, leaving 4 bases between them. This CDR3 is 13 amino acids long. DNA of the CDR3: TGTGCCAGCAGCTTGATTACTAACTATGGCTACACCTTC. This sequence encodes CASSLITNYGYTF.

V gene TRBV6-5 combines with J gene TRBJ2-1, with a possible D match to TRBD2 (5 bases). Trimming cost V 7 bases and J 3 bases, with 13 bases left between them. CDR3 length: 14 residues. In germline, CDR1 is MNHEY, CDR2 SVGAGI. The CDR3 is CASTRTGGYNEQFF. In nucleotides, the CDR3 is TGTGCCAGCACCCGGACTGGTGGCTACAATGAGCAGTTCTTC.

The chain combines TRBV28 with TRBJ1-1; 8 bases map to TRBD1. After removal of 8 bases from V and 7 bases from J, the junction contained 9 bases not matched to a gene. Germline V CDR1 and CDR2: MDHEN, SYDVKM. The CDR3 extends over 13 amino acids. The CDR3 is CASAYSTGDEAFF. In DNA form, the CDR3 reads TGTGCCAGCGCGTATTCGACAGGGGATGAAGCTTTCTTT.

The rearrangement uses TRBV28 and TRBJ1-4; D unclear. Trimming took off 6 bases at V and 0 bases at J, with 17 bases between the two ends. The germline V gene encodes CDR1 MDHEN and CDR2 SYDVKM. The CDR3 has 17 amino acids. CDR3 DNA: TGTGCCAGCAGCGCGGGATCAGGACTTACAACTAATGAAAAACTGTTTTTT. Residues: CASSAGSGLTTNEKLFF.